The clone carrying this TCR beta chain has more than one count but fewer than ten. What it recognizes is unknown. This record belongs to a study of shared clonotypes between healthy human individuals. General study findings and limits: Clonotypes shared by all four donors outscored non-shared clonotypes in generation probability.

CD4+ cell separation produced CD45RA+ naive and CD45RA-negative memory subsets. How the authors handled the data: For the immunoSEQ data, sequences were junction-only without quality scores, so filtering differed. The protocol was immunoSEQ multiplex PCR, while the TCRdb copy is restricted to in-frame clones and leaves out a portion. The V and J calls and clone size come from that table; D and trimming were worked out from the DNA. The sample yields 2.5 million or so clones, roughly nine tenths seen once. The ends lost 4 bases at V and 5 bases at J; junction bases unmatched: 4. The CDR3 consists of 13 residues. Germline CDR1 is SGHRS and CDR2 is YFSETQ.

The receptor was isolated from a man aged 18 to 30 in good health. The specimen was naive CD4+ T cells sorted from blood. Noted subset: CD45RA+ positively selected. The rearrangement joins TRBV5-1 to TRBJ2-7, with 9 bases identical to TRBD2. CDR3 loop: CASSPLAGNEQYF. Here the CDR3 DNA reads TGCGCCAGCAGCCCGCTAGCGGGGAACGAGCAGTACTTC.